The following is a T cell receptor beta chain sequence with its context. The data are from a study of blood T cell repertoires in COVID-19. Repertoires were generated with immunoSEQ multiplex PCR, while TCRdb's copy carries only in-frame clones and drops some. The sample shows 400,000 or so clones, 85% to 90% of them seen only once. Trimming left V 4 bases short and J 0 bases short, with 7 bases between. This CDR3 region has 14 residues. The germline V gene has CDR1 LGHDT and CDR2 YNNKEL (reference sequence). The TCR comes from a man in his late teens or twenties with COVID-19, enrolled during active disease. Sequencing used peripheral blood. This rearrangement joins TRBV3-1 (or the pseudogene TRBV3-2) to TRBJ1-3; D is ambiguous. The DNA for the CDR3 is TGTGCCAGCAGCCGTGGCCACTCTGGAAACACCATATATTTT. Protein: CASSRGHSGNTIYF.